This T cell receptor beta chain was identified in a study of T-cell reconstitution after alpha-beta-depleted transplantation in children. Trimming removed 5 bases at V and 4 bases at J, with 14 bases between. Germline V gene data show CDR1 as MNHEY and CDR2 as SMNVEV (reference sequence). The CDR3 has 14 residues. Study-wide points: In some patients, recipient T cells and intrathymic progenitors surviving conditioning explained high day-60 diversity. Reportedly, only several hundred clones from non-depleted graft cells drove alpha-beta T-cell counts at about two months. Newly produced T cells mostly provided counts and TCRbeta diversity after one year, as hyperexpanded clones declined.

The library targeted TCRbeta and was prepared with unique molecular identifiers. TCRdb ran MiXCR on the PCR reads and lists one entry per CDR3 protein. The data show around 190,000 distinct CDR3 sequences, with approximately 7% seen just once and about 5.9% held by the top ten. This clonotype was detected a few times. The antigen remains unidentified. Source: PBMCs, taken before TCRalphabeta/CD19-depleted stem cell transplant. This TCR was recovered from a boy between 2 and 10 years old with acute lymphoblastic leukemia, due to receive a stem cell transplant. The chain joins TRBV27 to TRBJ2-5; tentatively, D is TRBD2 (6 bases). The CDR3 loop reads CASSPAGWPETQYF. The CDR3 DNA sequence: TGTGCCAGCAGTCCGGCGGGGTGGCCAGAGACCCAGTACTTC.